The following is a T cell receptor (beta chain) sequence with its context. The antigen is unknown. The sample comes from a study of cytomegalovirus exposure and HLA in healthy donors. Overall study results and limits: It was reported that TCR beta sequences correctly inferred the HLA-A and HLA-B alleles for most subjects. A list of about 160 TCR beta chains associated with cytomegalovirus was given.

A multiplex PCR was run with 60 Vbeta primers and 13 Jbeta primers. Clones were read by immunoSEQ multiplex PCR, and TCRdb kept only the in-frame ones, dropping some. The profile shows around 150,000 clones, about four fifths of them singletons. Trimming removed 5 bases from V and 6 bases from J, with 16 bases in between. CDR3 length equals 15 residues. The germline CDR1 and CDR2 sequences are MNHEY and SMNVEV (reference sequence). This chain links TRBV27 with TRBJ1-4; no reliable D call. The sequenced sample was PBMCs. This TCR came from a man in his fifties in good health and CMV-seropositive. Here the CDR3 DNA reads TGTGCCAGCAGTGCTTCCGGGATCGGGGATGAAAAACTGTTTTTT. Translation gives CASSASGIGDEKLFF.